These 9 T cell receptor beta chains originate from one sample sequenced in a study of regulatory T cells in long-lasting Graves disease. Sequencing libraries for TCR beta were prepared with iRepertoire HTBI primers and Arm-PCR of CDR3 regions. TCRdb reprocessed the multiplex PCR reads with MiXCR, giving one entry per CDR3 protein. The sample includes around 460,000 distinct CDR3 sequences, approximately 23% seen only once; the top ten take about 12%. As for time point: persistent/refractory GD, antithyroid drugs over 5 years with positive TRAb. TCR sequences were obtained from RNA taken from PBMCs. Sequencing was performed on peripheral blood mononuclear cells (PBMCs), taken when the disease was refractory, from a patient treated with antithyroid drugs. These receptors were taken from a female donor with Graves disease.

This clonotype was seen a few times. CDR3 amino acids: CSASRTGLGEQYF. CDR3 DNA: TGCAGTGCTTCCCGGACAGGGCTCGGGGAGCAGTACTTC. The chain combines TRBV20-1 with TRBJ2-7; TRBD1 aligns across 8 bases. The CDR3 is 13 residues long. CDR1 is DFQATT, CDR2 SNEGSKA, per germline (reference sequence). The J segment lost 7 bases and the V segment lost 5 bases, leaving 10 bases of the junction unmatched.

The CDR3 nucleotides are TGTGCCAGCAGCTTAGGGGGGACAGGGTCCCACCATTCACCCCTCCACTTT. The encoded protein is CASSLGGTGSHHSPLHF. The chain has TRBV7-2 and TRBJ1-6, with TRBD1 matching over 9 bases. The V and J ends lost 1 base and 8 bases, in that order; junction bases with no gene match: 9. The CDR3 is made up of 17 amino acids. Germline V gene sequence: CDR1 SGHTA, CDR2 FQGNSA. Filled out from reference TRBV7-2 and TRBJ1-6, the complete variable domain reads GAGVSQSPSNKVTEKGKDVELRCDPISGHTALYWYRQSLGQGLEFLIYFQGNSAPDKSGLPSDRFSAERTGGSVSTLTIQRTQQEDSAVYLCASSLGGTGSHHSPLHFGNGTRLTVT.

This clonotype was seen many times. V gene TRBV20-1 combines with J gene TRBJ2-7; TRBD1 agrees at 9 bases. Trimming at V came to 5 bases and at J to 2 bases, leaving 4 bases not matched to a gene. The CDR3 covers 13 residues. Germline loops: CDR1 DFQATT, CDR2 SNEGSKA (reference sequence). CDR3 sequence: CSAGQGTAYEQYF. The CDR3 DNA reads TGCAGTGCTGGACAGGGGACCGCCTACGAGCAGTACTTC.

This clonotype was observed at least ten times. The chain is built from TRBV10-2 and TRBJ2-7; TRBD1 agrees at 9 bases. Trimming cost V 2 bases and J 7 bases; bases outside gene matches: 6. The CDR3 is made up of 14 amino acids. Germline V CDR1 and CDR2: WSHSY, SAAADI. This CDR3 is CASSEPTGGWEQYF. In DNA, the CDR3 is TGCGCCAGCAGTGAGCCTACAGGGGGCTGGGAGCAGTACTTC.

Many counts were recorded for this clonotype. The chain recombines TRBV6-5 with TRBJ1-4; TRBD1 might be the D (5 bases). The V gene's germline CDR1 is MNHEY and CDR2 SVGAGI. This CDR3 is 14 amino acids long. Trimming took 4 bases from V and 4 from J, leaving 10 bases between them. CDR3 sequence (DNA): TGTGCCAGCAGTTCGCAGGGCGGTAATGAAAAACTGTTTTTT. Translated: CASSSQGGNEKLFF.

This clonotype was seen repeatedly, ten times or more. J is TRBJ2-5 and V is TRBV12-3 or TRBV12-4; possibly TRBD1 for D (7 bases). CDR3 length: 15 residues. The ends were cut back, 6 bases at V and 5 bases at J, with 19 bases in the middle. CDR3 sequence (DNA): TGTGCCAGCAGCTACATCACAGGGGCGGGGGAGACCCAGTACTTC. It translates to CASSYITGAGETQYF.

On this clonotype: This could be a read error, since a much larger clone is one nucleotide away. The chain joins TRBV19 to TRBJ1-2, with a tentative D call TRBD1 (5 bases). CDR1 LNHDA and CDR2 SQIVND come from the germline V gene (reference sequence). Deletions cut 3 bases from V and 7 bases from J, with 15 bases between. CDR3 size: 14 residues. The CDR3 DNA reads as TGTGCCAGTAGTATTGGACGGCTTGGGGGTGGCTACACCTTC. This gives the protein CASSIGRLGGGYTF.

To note about this clonotype: With a much larger clone just one base away, this may be a read error. The chain couples TRBV5-1 to TRBJ2-2; D may match TRBD1 or TRBD2 (5 bases each). Germline V gene sequence: CDR1 SGHRS, CDR2 YFSETQ. The CDR3 consists of 14 residues. The CDR3: CASSWGPTTGELSF. CDR3 nucleotide sequence: TGCGCCAGCAGCTGGGGACCTACCACCGGGGAGCTGTCTTTT.

The chain's CDR3 is CASSPGQGARGSNQPQHF. In DNA form, the CDR3 reads TGTGCCAGCAGCCCAGGACAGGGGGCGCGGGGGAGCAATCAGCCCCAGCATTTT. V usage is TRBV7-2 and J usage is TRBJ1-5; TRBD1 agrees at 11 bases. The CDR3 is made up of 18 amino acids. Germline V gives CDR1 SGHTA, CDR2 FQGNSA. With V trimmed by 5 bases and J by 1 base, 10 bases remained unmatched.